This T cell receptor (beta chain) was recorded in a study of blood T cell repertoires in COVID-19. Study details: Both acute and convalescent COVID-19 samples were obtained from the United States, Italy and Spain. PBMCs, B-cell-depleted T cells, or T cells provided the cDNA or gDNA that made up the material.

CDR1 and CDR2 from the germline V gene are MDHEN and SYDVKM. The CDR3 has 13 amino acids. After removal of 10 bases from V and 8 bases from J, the junction contained 10 bases not matched to a gene. The table came from immunoSEQ multiplex PCR; TCRdb's copy has only in-frame clones and leaves some out. This table has around 300,000 clones, about nine tenths appearing once. The age range of participants was 18 to 89 years, with residence in about two dozen US areas. In assigning cohorts, the study relied on participant-reported clinical history. The sequencing input was PBMCs or T cells enriched from blood (not recorded which). The clonotype comes from a woman between 45 and 60 years old who had recovered from COVID-19. The chain carries TRBV28 and TRBJ2-3; 9 bases agree with TRBD2. CDR3: CATVAGGPSTQYF. CDR3 nucleotides: TGTGCCACCGTGGCGGGAGGGCCCTCTACGCAGTATTTT.